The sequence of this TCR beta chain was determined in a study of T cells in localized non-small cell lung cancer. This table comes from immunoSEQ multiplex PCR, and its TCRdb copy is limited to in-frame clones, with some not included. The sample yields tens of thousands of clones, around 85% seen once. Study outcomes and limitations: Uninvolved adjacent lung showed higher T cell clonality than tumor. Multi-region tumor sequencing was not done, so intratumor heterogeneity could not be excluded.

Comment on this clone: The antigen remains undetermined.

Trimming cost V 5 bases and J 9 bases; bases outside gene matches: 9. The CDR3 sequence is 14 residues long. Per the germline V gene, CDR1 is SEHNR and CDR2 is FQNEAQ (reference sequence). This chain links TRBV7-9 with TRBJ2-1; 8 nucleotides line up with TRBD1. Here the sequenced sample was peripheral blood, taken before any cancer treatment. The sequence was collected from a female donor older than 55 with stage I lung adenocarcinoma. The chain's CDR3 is CASSPTGADSEQFF. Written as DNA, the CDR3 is TGTGCCAGCAGCCCGACAGGGGCGGACAGTGAGCAGTTCTTC.